These 20 T cell receptor beta chains were sequenced from one sample in a study of early T cells in non-severe SARS-CoV-2 infection. TCRdb used MiXCR to reprocess the 5' RACE reads, holding one entry per CDR3 protein. The table has around 55,000 distinct CDR3 sequences, around 11% seen once. Sequencing input: whole blood. The receptors shown here come from an adult who was a healthcare worker with PCR-confirmed SARS-CoV-2 infection or an uninfected control (not recorded which).

This clonotype has at least ten counts. The chain joins TRBV28 to TRBJ2-4; no reliable D call. The CDR3 is 18 amino acids. CDR1 is MDHEN and CDR2 is SYDVKM in the germline V gene. The V and J ends lost 4 bases and 1 base respectively, with 20 bases between them. This chain's CDR3 is CASSSQSPSLGAKNIQYF. The CDR3 DNA follows: TGTGCCAGCAGTTCCCAGAGCCCGTCTTTAGGGGCCAAAAACATTCAGTACTTC.

This clonotype has ten or more counts. The CDR3 loop reads CASSLEGSGGELFF. The CDR3 DNA follows: TGTGCCAGCAGTTTGGAGGGATCGGGCGGGGAGCTGTTTTTT. The chain recombines TRBV27 with TRBJ2-2; maybe TRBD2 (6 bases). Trimming stripped 3 bases from V and 7 bases from J, with 12 bases between. The CDR3 length is 14 residues. In germline, CDR1 is MNHEY, CDR2 SMNVEV (reference sequence).

This clonotype was observed many times. This sequence joins TRBV10-3 and TRBJ2-7; D remains unclear. CDR3 length: 13 amino acids. From germline, CDR1 is ENHRY and CDR2 SYGVKD. Trimming took 4 bases from V and 3 from J, leaving 10 bases between them. As DNA, the CDR3 is TGTGCCATCAGTGTGACTTCGGACTACGAGCAGTACTTC. It translates to CAISVTSDYEQYF.

This clonotype was found a few times. The V call is TRBV29-1, the J call TRBJ2-3, with 10 nucleotides matching TRBD2. CDR1 is SQVTM and CDR2 is ANQGSEA in the germline V gene. Unmatched junction bases numbered 12, after V lost 4 bases and J lost 5 bases. CDR3 size: 16 residues. The CDR3: CSVVPIPLAGVDTQYF. CDR3 bases: TGCAGCGTTGTCCCAATCCCCCTAGCGGGAGTAGATACGCAGTATTTT.

The rearrangement uses TRBV10-3 and TRBJ1-4, with unresolved D. The CDR3 spans 15 residues. The V end was cut by 1 base, the J end by 0 bases, with 6 bases between. Germline loops: CDR1 ENHRY, CDR2 SYGVKD. The DNA for the CDR3 is TGTGCCATCAGTGAGTGGGGAACAACTAATGAAAAACTGTTTTTT. Its protein is CAISEWGTTNEKLFF.

The chain uses TRBV24-1 and TRBJ2-3; 8 nucleotides align to TRBD2. The CDR3 loop spans 16 amino acids. From germline, CDR1 is KGHDR and CDR2 SFDVKD. V shed 7 bases and J 4 bases; nucleotides not matched to a gene: 12. CDR3: CATRRGDGLAADTQYF. DNA for the CDR3: TGTGCCACCAGGCGGGGGGACGGACTAGCAGCAGATACGCAGTATTTT.

A few counts support this clonotype. CDR3 in amino acids: CASSSPYTEAFF. CDR3 nucleotide sequence: TGTGCCAGCAGTTCCCCGTACACTGAAGCTTTCTTT. This chain connects TRBV27 to TRBJ1-1; D uncertain. The CDR3 has 12 amino acids. Trimming took off 4 bases at V and 3 bases at J, with 6 bases between the two ends. Per germline, CDR1 MNHEY and CDR2 SMNVEV (reference sequence).

The J gene is TRBJ2-3, the V gene TRBV20-1; no clear D. The CDR3 is 11 residues long. V lost 0 bases, J lost 14 bases, and 12 bases lay in between. CDR1 DFQATT and CDR2 SNEGSKA come from the germline V gene (reference sequence). CDR3 amino acids: CSARDDFKVYF. The CDR3, as DNA: TGCAGTGCTAGAGATGATTTCAAGGTGTATTTT.

This chain uses TRBV10-1 with TRBJ1-1; 7 positions agree with TRBD1. The CDR3 extends over 13 amino acids. With 7 bases clipped from V and 5 bases from J, the junction kept 7 bases outside the gene matches. Germline values: CDR1 WNHNN, CDR2 SYGVQD (reference sequence). The CDR3 protein is CASTRDRGTEAFF. The DNA of the CDR3 is TGCGCCAGCACCCGGGACAGAGGGACTGAAGCTTTCTTT.

This clonotype was picked up a small number of times. The gene calls are TRBV2 and TRBJ2-1, with 12 bases that match TRBD2. This CDR3 region has 14 residues. J lost 6 bases, V lost 6 bases, and 3 bases had no gene match. Germline V gives CDR1 SNHLY, CDR2 FYNNEI. CDR3 protein: CASSLTSGSNEQFF. The DNA of the CDR3 is TGTGCCAGCAGCCTGACTAGCGGGAGCAATGAGCAGTTCTTC.

The V call is TRBV5-1, the J call TRBJ2-1, with TRBD2 matching over 11 bases. The CDR3 contains 15 residues. V was clipped by 0 bases and J by 4 bases; unmatched bases: 0. The germline V gene has CDR1 SGHRS and CDR2 YFSETQ. CDR3 bases: TGCGCCAGCAGCTTGGTAGCGGGAGGGTACAATGAGCAGTTCTTC. Encoded protein: CASSLVAGGYNEQFF.

This clonotype was counted many times. This chain links TRBV12-3 or TRBV12-4 with TRBJ2-2; TRBD2 is a possible D gene (6 bases). This CDR3 is built from 14 residues. Trimming pared 11 bases from V and 0 bases from J, leaving 13 bases between. CDR3 amino acids: CAVRAGPNTGELFF. For the CDR3, the DNA is TGTGCCGTGAGGGCGGGGCCGAACACCGGGGAGCTGTTTTTT.

This clonotype has only a few counts. The CDR3 coding sequence is TGTGCCAGCAGCCCCGGCCGTGAGCAGTTCTTC. Its protein product is CASSPGREQFF. The rearrangement uses TRBV7-3 and TRBJ2-1; D is unclear. Between the trimmed V and J ends, which lost 5 bases and 9 bases, there was a span of 8 bases. The germline gives CDR1 SGHTA, CDR2 FQGTGA. The CDR3 length is 11 residues.

Ten or more counts support this clonotype. The genes are TRBV20-1 and TRBJ1-1; D not resolved. The germline gives CDR1 DFQATT, CDR2 SNEGSKA (reference sequence). V was clipped by 6 bases and J by 6 bases, with 14 bases between them. The CDR3 covers 12 residues. CDR3 in amino acids: CSAPRSGAEAFF. The CDR3 DNA sequence: TGCAGTGCCCCGAGATCCGGGGCTGAAGCTTTCTTT.

This clonotype was seen ten or more times. The CDR3 loop reads CSVVDRTASYEQYF. The CDR3 DNA is TGCAGCGTTGTCGACAGGACCGCGAGCTACGAGCAGTACTTC. The chain carries TRBV29-1 and TRBJ2-7; D is possibly TRBD1 (6 bases). The CDR3 is 14 amino acids. CDR1 SQVTM and CDR2 ANQGSEA come from the germline V gene. Trimming took off 4 bases at V and 3 bases at J, with 16 bases between the two ends.

With regard to this clonotype: One junction end does not reproduce the germline sequence, and a read error may be involved. This chain joins TRBV7-9 and TRBJ2-3; D possibly corresponds to TRBD1 (6 bases). The CDR3 runs to 14 residues. Germline CDR1 SEHNR, CDR2 FQNEAQ (reference sequence). CDR3 region: CSSSLGTLQDTQYF. As DNA, the CDR3 is TGTTCCAGCAGCTTAGGGACACTTCAAGATACGCAGTATTTT.

This clonotype was observed at least ten times. V is TRBV6-6 and J is TRBJ2-5, with D uncertain. Deletions cut 4 bases from V and 4 bases from J, with 7 bases between. Germline CDR1 MNHNY, CDR2 SVGAGI (reference sequence). The CDR3 is 12 amino acids. Written as DNA, the CDR3 is TGTGCCAGCAGTTCCCGCCGAGAGACCCAGTACTTC. Translated, it gives CASSSRRETQYF.

This clonotype has a count of ten or more. The V gene is TRBV20-1, the J gene TRBJ1-1; 7 bases map to TRBD1. Germline V gene data show CDR1 as DFQATT and CDR2 as SNEGSKA (reference sequence). The V and J ends lost 6 bases and 5 bases, in that order; junction bases with no gene match: 9. CDR3 size: 13 residues. The CDR3 spells CSAADRIRTEAFF. CDR3 in DNA: TGCAGTGCCGCGGACAGGATCCGGACTGAAGCTTTCTTT.

At least ten counts were recorded for this clonotype. The J gene is TRBJ1-4, the V gene TRBV10-3; TRBD1 is a possible D gene (6 bases). Germline lookup yields CDR1 ENHRY and CDR2 SYGVKD. The V end was cut by 0 bases, the J end by 4 bases, with 9 bases between. The CDR3 length is 15 residues. CDR3 region: CAISESGTSNEKLFF. CDR3 nucleotide sequence: TGTGCCATCAGTGAGTCGGGGACAAGTAATGAAAAACTGTTTTTT.

The V gene is TRBV3-1, the J gene TRBJ2-1; D not certain. Looked up from germline, CDR1 is LGHDT and CDR2 is YNNKEL (reference sequence). The CDR3 covers 15 residues. Deletions cut 4 bases from V and 7 bases from J, with 17 bases between. CDR3 in DNA: TGTGCCAGCAGCCCCTTAGGCGATCGCTGGAATGAGCAGTTCTTC. Amino acids: CASSPLGDRWNEQFF.